The 25 T cell receptor beta chains below were found in one sample sequenced in a study of shared clonotypes between healthy human individuals. Repertoires were generated with immunoSEQ multiplex PCR, while TCRdb's copy carries only in-frame clones and drops some. The data show about 1.5 million clones, with 98% seen just once and roughly 0.45% held by the top ten. Material for sequencing was naive CD4+ T cells sorted from blood. The sample's subset: CD45RA+ positively selected. The receptor source for this set is a man younger than 40 in good health.

This clone came up once. At the DNA level, this CDR3 is encoded by other sequences in the same sample as well. The rearrangement uses TRBV9 and TRBJ2-3; no reliable D call. The ends were cut back, 0 bases at V and 0 bases at J, with 8 bases in the middle. Germline V gene sequence: CDR1 SGDLS, CDR2 YYNGEE. The CDR3 is made up of 15 amino acids. DNA for the CDR3: TGTGCCAGCAGCGTAGAAGGGTCTAGCACAGATACGCAGTATTTT. Encoded protein: CASSVEGSSTDTQYF.

To note about this clone: Compared with germline, one end of the junction differs, possibly owing to a read error. V and J are TRBV11-2 and TRBJ1-1; a possible D gene is TRBD1 (6 bases). This CDR3 has 13 amino acids. CDR1 SGHAT and CDR2 FQNNGV come from the germline V gene. The CDR3 here is CASSSGHPRRTVF. The CDR3 bases are TGTGCCAGCAGCTCGGGACACCCCCGTCGGACCGTCTTT.

V gene TRBV29-1 combines with J gene TRBJ2-5, with a possible D match to TRBD2 (5 bases). The CDR3 sequence is 13 residues long. Per germline, CDR1 SQVTM and CDR2 ANQGSEA. V lost 4 bases to trimming and J lost 4 bases, with 13 bases between them. CDR3 protein: CSVGRTVRETQYF. CDR3 coding DNA: TGCAGCGTTGGGAGGACGGTAAGAGAGACCCAGTACTTC.

The rearrangement links TRBV7-6 to TRBJ2-1; 7 bases are shared with TRBD1. This CDR3 region has 13 residues. Germline V gene data show CDR1 as SGHVS and CDR2 as FNYEAQ. Unmatched junction bases numbered 5, after V lost 4 bases and J lost 8 bases. The CDR3 nucleotides are TGTGCCAGCAGCTACATCCAGGGGGATGAGCAGTTCTTC. Encoded protein: CASSYIQGDEQFF. The whole variable domain, filled in from reference TRBV7-6 and TRBJ2-1, reads GAGVSQSPRYKVTKRGQDVALRCDPISGHVSLYWYRQALGQGPEFLTYFNYEAQQDKSGLPNDRFSAERPEGSISTLTIQRTEQRDSAMYRCASSYIQGDEQFFGPGTRLTVL.

The chain combines TRBV28 with TRBJ1-5; 10 nucleotides align to TRBD1. Per the germline V gene, CDR1 is MDHEN and CDR2 is SYDVKM. Trimming removed 1 base from V and 0 bases from J; junction bases left unmatched: 6. There are 18 residues in the CDR3. The CDR3 DNA is TGTGCCAGCAGTTTATTCGGGACAGGGGTTGTTAGCAATCAGCCCCAGCATTTT. It specifies CASSLFGTGVVSNQPQHF.

With respect to this clone: In the same sample, other DNA sequences code for this CDR3. V usage is TRBV6-6 and J usage is TRBJ2-7; D unclear. The CDR3 covers 12 residues. Trimming cost V 5 bases and J 3 bases, with 8 bases left between them. Germline lookup yields CDR1 MNHNY and CDR2 SVGAGI (reference sequence). CDR3 sequence: CASSGSSYEQYF. The CDR3 nucleotides read TGTGCCAGCAGTGGGTCTAGCTACGAGCAGTACTTC.

This rearrangement joins TRBV18 to TRBJ2-1; D is possibly TRBD1 or TRBD2 (6 bases each). This CDR3 spans 15 amino acids. Per germline, CDR1 KGHSH and CDR2 LQKENI. V dropped 7 bases and J dropped 7 bases, with 20 bases sitting between them. CDR3 sequence reads: CASFPSRGPGNEQFF. CDR3 coding DNA: TGTGCCAGCTTCCCTAGCCGGGGGCCAGGGAATGAGCAGTTCTTC.

The chain employs TRBV5-4 and TRBJ1-4; 9 positions match TRBD1. The CDR3 loop spans 15 amino acids. The germline CDR1 and CDR2 sequences are SGHNT and YYREEE (reference sequence). V shed 4 bases, J shed 4 bases, and the junction held 5 bases outside the gene matches. CDR3 in amino acids: CASSRADRGNEKLFF. The CDR3, as DNA: TGTGCCAGCAGCCGGGCGGACAGGGGTAATGAAAAACTGTTTTTT.

Comments on this clone: Other DNA sequences within the sample encode an identical CDR3. This chain links TRBV27 with TRBJ2-3; TRBD2 agrees at 9 bases. This CDR3 is 13 amino acids long. Germline values: CDR1 MNHEY, CDR2 SMNVEV (reference sequence). J was trimmed by 1 base and V by 8 bases; bases with no gene match: 1. CDR3 region: CASRLAGTDTQYF. For the CDR3, the DNA is TGTGCCAGCCGACTAGCGGGCACAGATACGCAGTATTTT.

A remark on this clone: This sample also contains other DNA sequences that code for the same CDR3. V gene TRBV20-1 combines with J gene TRBJ2-1; D call uncertain. Trimming shortened V by 2 bases and J by 7 bases, and 6 bases separated the two germline ends. The CDR3 runs to 11 residues. Germline V gives CDR1 DFQATT, CDR2 SNEGSKA (reference sequence). This CDR3 is CSARLVNEQFF. In nucleotides, the CDR3 is TGCAGTGCTAGATTGGTTAATGAGCAGTTCTTC.

The V and J genes are TRBV29-1 and TRBJ2-1; TRBD1 agrees at 8 bases. J lost 6 bases, V lost 6 bases, and 13 bases had no gene match. This CDR3 is built from 15 residues. Germline lookup yields CDR1 SQVTM and CDR2 ANQGSEA. The CDR3 bases are TGCAGCGTGTACTCGGGACAGGTAAAGATCAATGAGCAGTTCTTC. It codes for CSVYSGQVKINEQFF.

V and J are TRBV29-1 and TRBJ2-1; 7 nucleotides align to TRBD2. V dropped 5 bases and J dropped 4; count of bases not matched to a gene: 8. There are 14 residues in the CDR3. CDR1 is SQVTM, CDR2 ANQGSEA, per germline. In nucleotides, the CDR3 is TGCAGCGTTTCGTCCCTAGCGGAGTACAATGAGCAGTTCTTC. Protein product: CSVSSLAEYNEQFF.

The chain couples TRBV2 to TRBJ2-3, with unresolved D. Per the germline V gene, CDR1 is SNHLY and CDR2 is FYNNEI. Deletions cut 6 bases from V and 6 bases from J, with 10 bases between. CDR3 length: 12 amino acids. CDR3 nucleotides: TGTGCCAGCAGGACCTTACGGGATACGCAGTATTTT. Translation: CASRTLRDTQYF.

The V call is TRBV5-1, the J call TRBJ1-1, with 8 bases matching TRBD1. CDR3 length: 14 residues. J gave up 4 bases and V 4 bases, and 6 bases lay outside the gene matches. Germline V lookup: CDR1 SGHRS, CDR2 YFSETQ. CDR3 DNA: TGCGCCAGCAGCCTGGGACAGGCTTTCACTGAAGCTTTCTTT. It specifies CASSLGQAFTEAFF.

The CDR3 loop reads CASRHRGQIRETQYF. CDR3 nucleotide sequence: TGTGCCAGCAGGCACCGGGGACAAATTCGGGAGACCCAGTACTTC. The gene calls are TRBV27 and TRBJ2-5; maybe TRBD1 (6 bases). Germline CDR1 is MNHEY and CDR2 is SMNVEV (reference sequence). Trimming removed 6 bases at V and 5 bases at J, with 19 bases between. This CDR3 has 15 residues.

V is TRBV11-2 and J is TRBJ2-7, with 11 bases matching TRBD2. Germline loops: CDR1 SGHAT, CDR2 FQNNGV. J was trimmed by 5 bases and V by 6 bases; bases with no gene match: 3. CDR3 length: 13 residues. For the CDR3, the DNA is TGTGCCAGCAGACTAGCGGGAGTCAACGAGCAGTACTTC. It is translated as CASRLAGVNEQYF.

This sequence joins TRBV10-3 and TRBJ2-1; 7 bases agree with TRBD1. Germline lookup yields CDR1 ENHRY and CDR2 SYGVKD. Trimming at V came to 0 bases and at J to 0 bases, leaving 5 bases not matched to a gene. The CDR3 loop spans 17 amino acids. DNA of the CDR3: TGTGCCATCAGTGAGTCGATCGGGGACAGCTCCTACAATGAGCAGTTCTTC. Its protein product is CAISESIGDSSYNEQFF.

This clone occurred once. The chain uses TRBV4-2 and TRBJ2-1, with D possibly TRBD2 on 6 matching bases. CDR1 is LGHNA and CDR2 is YNFKEQ in the germline V gene. This CDR3 is built from 16 residues. V was shortened by 0 bases and J by 4 bases, with 13 bases between the two germline ends. CDR3 DNA: TGTGCCAGCAGCCAAGATGACGGGAGTGCTTACAATGAGCAGTTCTTC. Translating it yields CASSQDDGSAYNEQFF.

The chain employs TRBV2 and TRBJ1-2; D is undetermined. The CDR3 is 14 amino acids. V was shortened by 1 base and J by 8 bases, with 14 bases between the two germline ends. The germline CDR1 and CDR2 sequences are SNHLY and FYNNEI. CDR3 in amino acids: CASSEVAVNGGYTF. CDR3 DNA sequence: TGTGCCAGCAGTGAAGTTGCAGTCAACGGGGGCTACACCTTC.

The V call is TRBV2, the J call TRBJ2-7; 11 nucleotides align to TRBD2. CDR3 length: 14 residues. The V gene's germline CDR1 is SNHLY and CDR2 FYNNEI. The trim removed 8 bases at V and 3 bases at J, leaving 6 bases unmatched. In DNA, the CDR3 is TGTGCCAGCCGTAGACTAGCGGGAATCTACGAGCAGTACTTC. It specifies CASRRLAGIYEQYF.

The chain links TRBV28 to TRBJ1-5, with D possibly matching TRBD1 (5 bases). CDR3 length: 12 residues. V gave up 1 base and J gave up 13 bases, with 11 bases separating them. CDR1 is MDHEN, CDR2 SYDVKM, per germline. CDR3 bases: TGTGCCAGCAGTTTATCCTCAGGGTCTCAGCATTTT. It codes for CASSLSSGSQHF. Combining the CDR3 with reference TRBV28 and TRBJ1-5 gives the whole variable domain DVKVTQSSRYLVKRTGEKVFLECVQDMDHENMFWYRQDPGLGLRLIYFSYDVKMKEKGDIPEGYSVSREKKERFSLILESASTNQTSMYLCASSLSSGSQHFGDGTRLSIL.

The chain uses TRBV28 and TRBJ1-5, with D perhaps TRBD1 (6 bases). V lost 3 bases to trimming and J lost 5 bases, with 20 bases between them. Germline assignment: CDR1 MDHEN and CDR2 SYDVKM. The CDR3 sequence is 17 residues long. The CDR3 region is CASSFRAFRTDDQPQHF. CDR3 DNA: TGTGCCAGCAGTTTCCGCGCGTTTAGGACAGATGATCAGCCCCAGCATTTT. The entire variable domain, with the rest obtained from reference TRBV28 and TRBJ1-5, is as follows: DVKVTQSSRYLVKRTGEKVFLECVQDMDHENMFWYRQDPGLGLRLIYFSYDVKMKEKGDIPEGYSVSREKKERFSLILESASTNQTSMYLCASSFRAFRTDDQPQHFGDGTRLSIL.

V usage is TRBV5-6 and J usage is TRBJ2-5; perhaps TRBD1 as D (5 bases). Trimming left V 2 bases short and J 4 bases short, with 12 bases between. This CDR3 region has 14 residues. In germline, CDR1 is SGHDT, CDR2 YYEEEE. The CDR3 reads CASSFGQDLETQYF. CDR3 DNA: TGTGCCAGCAGCTTCGGACAAGACCTAGAGACCCAGTACTTC.

A note on this clone: The same CDR3 is also encoded by other DNA sequences in this sample. The rearrangement joins TRBV5-1 to TRBJ2-7; no definite D call. The CDR3 is 14 amino acids. Germline assignment: CDR1 SGHRS and CDR2 YFSETQ. Deletions cut 1 base from V and 0 bases from J, with 8 bases between. The CDR3 region is CASSLRHDSYEQYF. DNA of the CDR3: TGCGCCAGCAGCTTGAGACACGACTCCTACGAGCAGTACTTC.

The chain recombines TRBV5-6 with TRBJ2-1; D might be TRBD2 (6 bases). The CDR3 is 15 amino acids. Germline assignment: CDR1 SGHDT and CDR2 YYEEEE. Trimming took off 3 bases at V and 9 bases at J, with 19 bases between the two ends. The CDR3 sequence: CASSSRLVLVREQFF. In nucleotides, the CDR3 is TGTGCCAGCAGCTCCCGACTAGTTCTGGTGCGTGAGCAGTTCTTC.